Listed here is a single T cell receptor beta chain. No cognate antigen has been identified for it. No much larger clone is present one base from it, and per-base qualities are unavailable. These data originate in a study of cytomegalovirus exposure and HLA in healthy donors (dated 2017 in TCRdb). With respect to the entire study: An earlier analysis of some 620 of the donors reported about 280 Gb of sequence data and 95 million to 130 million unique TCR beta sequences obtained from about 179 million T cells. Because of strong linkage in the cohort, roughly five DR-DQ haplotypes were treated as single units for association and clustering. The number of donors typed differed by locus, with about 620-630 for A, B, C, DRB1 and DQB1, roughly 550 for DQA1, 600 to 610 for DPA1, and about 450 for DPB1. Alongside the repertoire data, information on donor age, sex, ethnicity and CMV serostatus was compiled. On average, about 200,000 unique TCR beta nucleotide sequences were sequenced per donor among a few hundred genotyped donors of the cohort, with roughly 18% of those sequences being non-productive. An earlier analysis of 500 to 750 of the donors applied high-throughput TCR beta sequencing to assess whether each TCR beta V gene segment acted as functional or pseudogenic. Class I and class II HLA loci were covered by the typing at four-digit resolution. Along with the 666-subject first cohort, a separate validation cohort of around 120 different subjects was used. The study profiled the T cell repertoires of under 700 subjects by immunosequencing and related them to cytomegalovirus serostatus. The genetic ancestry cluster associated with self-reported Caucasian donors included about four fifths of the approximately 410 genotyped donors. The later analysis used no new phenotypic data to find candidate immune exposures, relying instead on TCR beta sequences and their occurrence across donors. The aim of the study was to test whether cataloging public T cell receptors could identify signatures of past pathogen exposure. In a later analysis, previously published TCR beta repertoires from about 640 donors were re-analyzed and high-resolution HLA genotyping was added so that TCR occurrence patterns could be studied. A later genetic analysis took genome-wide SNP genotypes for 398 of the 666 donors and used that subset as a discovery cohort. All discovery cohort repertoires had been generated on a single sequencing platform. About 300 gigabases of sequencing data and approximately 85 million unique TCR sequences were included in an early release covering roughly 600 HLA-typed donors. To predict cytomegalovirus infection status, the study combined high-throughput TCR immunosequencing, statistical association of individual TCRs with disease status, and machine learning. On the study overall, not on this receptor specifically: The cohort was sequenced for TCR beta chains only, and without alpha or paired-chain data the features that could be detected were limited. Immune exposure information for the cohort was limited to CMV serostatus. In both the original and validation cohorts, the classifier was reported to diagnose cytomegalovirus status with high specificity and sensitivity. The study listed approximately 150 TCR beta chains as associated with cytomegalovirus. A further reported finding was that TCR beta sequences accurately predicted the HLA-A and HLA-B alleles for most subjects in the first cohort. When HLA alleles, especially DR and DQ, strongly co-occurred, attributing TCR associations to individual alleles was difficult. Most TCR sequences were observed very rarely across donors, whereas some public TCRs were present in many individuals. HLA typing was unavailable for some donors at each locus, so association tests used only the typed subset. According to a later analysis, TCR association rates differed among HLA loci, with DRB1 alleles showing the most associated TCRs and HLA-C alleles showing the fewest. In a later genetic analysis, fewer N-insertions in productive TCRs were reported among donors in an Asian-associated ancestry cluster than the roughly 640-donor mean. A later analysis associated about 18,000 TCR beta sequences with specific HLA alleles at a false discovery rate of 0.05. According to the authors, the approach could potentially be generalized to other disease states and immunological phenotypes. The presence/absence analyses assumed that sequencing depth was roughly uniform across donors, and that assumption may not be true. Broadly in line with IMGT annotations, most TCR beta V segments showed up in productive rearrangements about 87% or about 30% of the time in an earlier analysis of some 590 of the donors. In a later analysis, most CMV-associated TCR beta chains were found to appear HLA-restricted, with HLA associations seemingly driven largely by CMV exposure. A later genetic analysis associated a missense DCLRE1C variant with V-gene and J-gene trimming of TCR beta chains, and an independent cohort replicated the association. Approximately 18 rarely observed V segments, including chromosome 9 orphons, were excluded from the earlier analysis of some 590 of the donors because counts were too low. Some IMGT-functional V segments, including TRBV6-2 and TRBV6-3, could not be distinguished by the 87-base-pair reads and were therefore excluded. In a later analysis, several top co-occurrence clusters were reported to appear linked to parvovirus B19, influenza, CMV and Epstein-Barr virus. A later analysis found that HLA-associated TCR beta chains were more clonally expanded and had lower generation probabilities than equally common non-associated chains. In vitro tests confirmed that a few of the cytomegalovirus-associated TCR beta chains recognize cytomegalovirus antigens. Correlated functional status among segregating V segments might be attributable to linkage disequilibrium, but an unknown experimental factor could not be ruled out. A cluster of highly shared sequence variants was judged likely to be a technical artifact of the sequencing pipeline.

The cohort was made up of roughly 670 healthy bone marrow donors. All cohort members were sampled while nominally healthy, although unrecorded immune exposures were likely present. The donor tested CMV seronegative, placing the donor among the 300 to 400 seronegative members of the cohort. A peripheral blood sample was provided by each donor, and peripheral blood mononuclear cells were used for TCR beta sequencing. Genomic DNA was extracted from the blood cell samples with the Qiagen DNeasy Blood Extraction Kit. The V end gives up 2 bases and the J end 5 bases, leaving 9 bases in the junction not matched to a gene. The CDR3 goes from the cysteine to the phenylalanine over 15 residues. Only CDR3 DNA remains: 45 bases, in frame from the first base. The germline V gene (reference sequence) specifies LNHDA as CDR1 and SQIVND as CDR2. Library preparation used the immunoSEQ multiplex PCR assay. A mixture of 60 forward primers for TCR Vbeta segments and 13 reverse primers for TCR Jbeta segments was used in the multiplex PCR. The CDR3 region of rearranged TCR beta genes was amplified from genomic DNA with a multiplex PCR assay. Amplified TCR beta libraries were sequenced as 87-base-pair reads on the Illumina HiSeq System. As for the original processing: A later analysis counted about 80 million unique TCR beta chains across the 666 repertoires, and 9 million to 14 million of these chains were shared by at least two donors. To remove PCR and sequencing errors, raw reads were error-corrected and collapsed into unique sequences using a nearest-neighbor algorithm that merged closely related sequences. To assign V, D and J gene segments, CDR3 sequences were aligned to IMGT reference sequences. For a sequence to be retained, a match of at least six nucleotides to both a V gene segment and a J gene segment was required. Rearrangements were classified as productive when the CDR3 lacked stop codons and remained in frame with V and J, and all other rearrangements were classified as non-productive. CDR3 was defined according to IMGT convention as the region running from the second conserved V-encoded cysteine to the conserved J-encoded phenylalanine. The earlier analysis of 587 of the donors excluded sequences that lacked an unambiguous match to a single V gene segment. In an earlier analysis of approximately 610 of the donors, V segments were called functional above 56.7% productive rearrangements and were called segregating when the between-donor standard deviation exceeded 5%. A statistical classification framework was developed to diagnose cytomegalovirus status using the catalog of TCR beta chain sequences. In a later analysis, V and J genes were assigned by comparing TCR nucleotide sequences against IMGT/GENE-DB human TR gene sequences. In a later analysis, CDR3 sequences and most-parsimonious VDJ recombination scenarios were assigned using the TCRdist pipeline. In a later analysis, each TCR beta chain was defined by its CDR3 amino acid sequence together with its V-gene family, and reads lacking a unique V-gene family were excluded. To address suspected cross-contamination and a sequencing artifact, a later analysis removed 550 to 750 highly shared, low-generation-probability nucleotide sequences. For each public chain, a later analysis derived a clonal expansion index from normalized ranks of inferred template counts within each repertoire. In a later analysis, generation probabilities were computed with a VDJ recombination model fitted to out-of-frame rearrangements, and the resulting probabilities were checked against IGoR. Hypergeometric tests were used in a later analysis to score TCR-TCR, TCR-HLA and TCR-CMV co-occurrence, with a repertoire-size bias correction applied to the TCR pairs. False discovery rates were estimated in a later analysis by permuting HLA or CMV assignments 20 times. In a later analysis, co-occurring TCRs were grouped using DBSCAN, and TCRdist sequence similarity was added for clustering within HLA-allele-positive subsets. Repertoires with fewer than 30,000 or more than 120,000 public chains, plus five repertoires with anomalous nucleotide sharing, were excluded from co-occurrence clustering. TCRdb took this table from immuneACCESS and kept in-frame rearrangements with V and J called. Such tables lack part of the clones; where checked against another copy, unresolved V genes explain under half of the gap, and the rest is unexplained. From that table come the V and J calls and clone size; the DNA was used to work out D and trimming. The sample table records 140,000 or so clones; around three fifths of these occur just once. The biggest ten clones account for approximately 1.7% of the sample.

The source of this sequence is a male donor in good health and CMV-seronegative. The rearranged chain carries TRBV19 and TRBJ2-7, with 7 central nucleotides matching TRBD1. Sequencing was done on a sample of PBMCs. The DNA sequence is TGTGCCAGTAGTATATTAAAGACAGGGCTGAACGAGCAGTACTTC. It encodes CASSILKTGLNEQYF.